A single T cell receptor (beta chain) is shown here with its context. Its antigen is unidentified. The sample is drawn from a study of OX40 agonist ivuxolimab in advanced cancers. Study in general: Clinicians treated patients with ivuxolimab, an agonistic anti-OX40 (CD134) antibody.

Per the germline V gene, CDR1 is SEHNR and CDR2 is FQNEAQ (reference sequence). Trimming stripped 6 bases from V and 0 bases from J, with 14 bases between. The CDR3 has 16 amino acids. The protocol was immunoSEQ multiplex PCR, while the TCRdb copy is restricted to in-frame clones and leaves out a portion. The sample carries about 7,300 clones, 75% to 85% recorded once. Blood draws occurred at baseline, cycle 4 day 1, and cycle 7 day 1. Overall study findings and caveats: At doses 0.1 to 3.0 mg/kg, CD4+ and CD8+ clones expanded.

Here the sequenced sample was CD4+ or CD8+ T cells sorted from blood, taken in a trial of the OX40 agonist ivuxolimab. This receptor was obtained from an adult with an advanced solid tumor such as melanoma, head and neck, liver or kidney cancer. The J gene is TRBJ2-2, the V gene TRBV7-9, with D uncertain. CDR3 DNA sequence: TGTGCCAGCAGGCTTCCGTGGCAGACGAACACCGGGGAGCTGTTTTTT. The encoded protein is CASRLPWQTNTGELFF. The whole variable domain, filled in from reference TRBV7-9 and TRBJ2-2, reads DTGVSQNPRHKITKRGQNVTFRCDPISEHNRLYWYRQTLGQGPEFLTYFQNEAQLEKSRLLSDRFSAERPKGSFSTLEIQRTEQGDSAMYLCASRLPWQTNTGELFFGEGSRLTVL.